Listed below are T cell receptor beta chains from one sample, sequenced in a study of blood T cell repertoires in COVID-19. Repertoires were generated with immunoSEQ multiplex PCR, while TCRdb's copy carries only in-frame clones and drops some. The sample includes about 300,000 clones, 75% to 90% of them seen just once. The specimen sequenced was PBMCs or T cells enriched from blood (not recorded which). The origin of the receptors is a woman in her twenties or thirties who had been exposed to COVID-19. CDR3s include the opening cysteine and the closing phenylalanine or tryptophan. The order of the fields is CDR3 protein, V gene, J gene.

CDR3aa: CASSFRTGSGYTF; v_gene: TRBV5-1; j_gene: TRBJ1-2
CDR3aa: CASSGQNQQYF; v_gene: TRBV5-1; j_gene: TRBJ2-7
CDR3aa: CASSDRTSQSTDTQYF; v_gene: TRBV6-2/TRBV6-3; j_gene: TRBJ2-3
CDR3aa: CAWSTGSNYGYTF; v_gene: TRBV30; j_gene: TRBJ1-2
CDR3aa: CASSPRGQGWGEKLFF; v_gene: TRBV28; j_gene: TRBJ1-4
CDR3aa: CASSARGTGGHSGNTIYF; v_gene: TRBV11-2; j_gene: TRBJ1-3
CDR3aa: CASSQDSAFRPYF; v_gene: TRBV3-1/TRBV3-2; j_gene: TRBJ2-3
CDR3aa: CASSLPRQVTGNTIYF; v_gene: TRBV7-9; j_gene: TRBJ1-3
CDR3aa: CASSFYSNQPQHF; v_gene: TRBV11-2; j_gene: TRBJ1-5
CDR3aa: CASSRDREGEQYF; v_gene: TRBV3-1/TRBV3-2; j_gene: TRBJ2-7
CDR3aa: CASTAAGFAGNTIYF; v_gene: TRBV3-1/TRBV3-2; j_gene: TRBJ1-3
CDR3aa: CASSRDSYNEQFF; v_gene: TRBV4-3; j_gene: TRBJ2-1
CDR3aa: CASSFTGVGTEAFF; v_gene: TRBV11-2; j_gene: TRBJ1-1
CDR3aa: CASSQDLTGSSYNEQFF; v_gene: TRBV3-1/TRBV3-2; j_gene: TRBJ2-1
CDR3aa: CASSEGTSVSYNEQFF; v_gene: TRBV2; j_gene: TRBJ2-1
CDR3aa: CASSRTYGDSPLHF; v_gene: TRBV4-3; j_gene: TRBJ1-6
CDR3aa: CASSRGQGVQEKLFF; v_gene: TRBV6-2/TRBV6-3; j_gene: TRBJ1-4
CDR3aa: CASSPVGDTDTQYF; v_gene: TRBV5-1; j_gene: TRBJ2-3
CDR3aa: CASSQENLENTEAFF; v_gene: TRBV3-1/TRBV3-2; j_gene: TRBJ1-1
CDR3aa: CASSERGTGVGEQYF; v_gene: TRBV2; j_gene: TRBJ2-7
CDR3aa: CASSLFQGAGTEAFF; v_gene: TRBV28; j_gene: TRBJ1-1
CDR3aa: CASSERLAGGPYNEQFF; v_gene: TRBV9; j_gene: TRBJ2-1
CDR3aa: CASSYRSRDRVAGELFF; v_gene: TRBV18; j_gene: TRBJ2-2
CDR3aa: CASSSPFDRGNPTNEKLFF; v_gene: TRBV28; j_gene: TRBJ1-4
CDR3aa: CASISGGAGELFF; v_gene: TRBV6-5; j_gene: TRBJ2-2
CDR3aa: CASSFPGENTEAFF; v_gene: TRBV19; j_gene: TRBJ1-1
CDR3aa: CASSPRGQVNSPLHF; v_gene: TRBV18; j_gene: TRBJ1-6
CDR3aa: CASSFSGAGYTF; v_gene: TRBV5-4; j_gene: TRBJ1-2
CDR3aa: CASSPTAGGGFNIQYF; v_gene: TRBV18; j_gene: TRBJ2-4
CDR3aa: CASSPTGPSSYNSPLHF; v_gene: TRBV18; j_gene: TRBJ1-6
CDR3aa: CASGEDRGLYGYTF; v_gene: TRBV9; j_gene: TRBJ1-2
CDR3aa: CASSLRQGVYNEQFF; v_gene: TRBV7-2; j_gene: TRBJ2-1
CDR3aa: CAWRQAGNTIYF; v_gene: TRBV30; j_gene: TRBJ1-3
CDR3aa: CAWSLKGGAHQPQHF; v_gene: TRBV30; j_gene: TRBJ1-5
CDR3aa: CASKSQGNTGELFF; v_gene: TRBV6-5; j_gene: TRBJ2-2